This T cell receptor (beta chain) originates from a study of cytomegalovirus exposure and HLA in healthy donors. Whole-study results and caveats: Owing to their indistinguishability, certain V segments, notably TRBV6-2 and TRBV6-3, were excluded.

Notes on this clone: The antigen remains unidentified.

J lost 10 bases, V lost 4 bases, and 13 bases had no gene match. The CDR3 extends over 15 amino acids. CDR1 is SGHDT and CDR2 is YYEEEE in the germline V gene. PCR used 60 Vbeta primers and 13 Jbeta primers. Authors' methods: In a later analysis, some 10 million of some 80 million unique beta chains occurred in at least two donors. The protocol was immunoSEQ multiplex PCR, while the TCRdb copy is restricted to in-frame clones and leaves out a portion. Clone size and the V and J calls come from that table; the DNA yielded D and trimming. The table lists about 130,000 clones, under 90% of them singletons, with about 3.5% in the top ten.

Input material: PBMCs. The sequence was obtained from a woman aged 40 to 50 in good health and CMV-seropositive. The chain uses TRBV5-6 and TRBJ1-4; TRBD1 matches at 7 bases. The CDR3 DNA follows: TGTGCCAGCAGCCCGACACAGGGGTTCGATGGAAAACTGTTTTTT. Its protein product is CASSPTQGFDGKLFF. The complete variable domain, with remaining parts taken from reference TRBV5-6 and TRBJ1-4, reads DAGVTQSPTHLIKTRGQQVTLRCSPKSGHDTVSWYQQALGQGPQFIFQYYEEEERQRGNFPDRFSGHQFPNYSSELNVNALLLGDSALYLCASSPTQGFDGKLFFGSGTQLSVL.